This TCR beta chain was observed in a study of T-cell memory formation after mild COVID-19. The V gene's germline CDR1 is SGHRS and CDR2 YFSETQ. CDR3 size: 13 residues. Trimming removed 2 bases from V and 4 bases from J; junction bases left unmatched: 1. TCRdb re-called the 5' RACE reads with MiXCR, one entry per CDR3 protein. The sample includes about 470,000 distinct CDR3 sequences, roughly 25% of them seen just once. V is TRBV5-1 and J is TRBJ1-1, with TRBD1 identical over 8 bases. The source is an adult woman who had mild COVID-19 (a few samples of this study predate the infection). Cell type and time point are not known. Sequencing was performed on PBMCs or a T cell subset sorted from them (not recorded which). CDR3 in amino acids: CASSFDRGTEAFF. The CDR3 DNA sequence: TGCGCCAGCAGCTTCGACAGGGGCACTGAAGCTTTCTTT.